The 16 T cell receptor beta chains listed next were all sequenced from one sample in a study of lymphopenia after photon versus proton radiotherapy. Clones were sequenced by immunoSEQ multiplex PCR, and TCRdb holds only the in-frame ones, with some missing. Of 53,000 or so clones listed, 65% to 85% are singletons. Material: peripheral blood, obtained from a patient treated with photon-based radiotherapy. The source of these receptors is a man aged 50 or older with gastric cancer.

The chain uses TRBV5-4 and TRBJ1-1, with 7 bases lining up with TRBD1. This CDR3 has 16 amino acids. Germline V gives CDR1 SGHNT, CDR2 YYREEE (reference sequence). The V and J ends lost 4 bases and 1 base, in that order; junction bases with no gene match: 10. CDR3 amino acids: CASSVTGALSNTEAFF. The CDR3 DNA reads TGTGCCAGCAGCGTAACAGGGGCTTTATCGAACACTGAAGCTTTCTTT.

CDR3 protein: CASSVGQLNTEAFF. The CDR3 coding sequence is TGTGCCAGCAGCGTAGGGCAGTTGAACACTGAAGCTTTCTTT. The V and J genes are TRBV9 and TRBJ1-1; D uncertain. With 0 bases removed from V and 0 bases from J, the gap between germline ends came to 6 bases. The CDR3 is made up of 14 amino acids. CDR1 and CDR2 (germline): SGDLS, YYNGEE.

Turning to this clone: Other DNA sequences in the sample encode the same CDR3. The rearrangement links TRBV7-2 to TRBJ2-7; either TRBD1 or TRBD2 may fit D (5 bases each). The germline V gene has CDR1 SGHTA and CDR2 FQGNSA. CDR3 length: 15 residues. Trimming removed 1 base at V and 3 bases at J, with 13 bases between. Written as DNA, the CDR3 is TGTGCCAGCAGCTTAGGGGCCGGGACCAGCTACGAGCAGTACTTC. Its protein is CASSLGAGTSYEQYF.

The gene calls are TRBV10-3 and TRBJ2-7, with 8 nucleotides matching TRBD2. Germline-derived CDR1 and CDR2 are ENHRY and SYGVKD. This CDR3 comprises 13 residues. Germline trimming cut 10 bases from V and 1 base from J; bases unmatched to any gene: 6. CDR3 sequence: CATLAGLSYEQYF. Written as DNA, the CDR3 is TGTGCCACTTTAGCGGGACTTTCCTACGAGCAGTACTTC.

The chain links TRBV29-1 to TRBJ2-5; D is unresolved. The CDR3 is 11 amino acids. In germline, CDR1 is SQVTM, CDR2 ANQGSEA. V shed 2 bases and J shed 3 bases, with 4 bases lying between them. This chain's CDR3 is CSVEREETQYF. DNA of the CDR3: TGCAGCGTTGAAAGGGAAGAGACCCAGTACTTC.

The CDR3 nucleotides read TGTGCCAGTAGTATAGTCAGCTCTGGGGCCAACGTCCTGACTTTC. It yields the protein CASSIVSSGANVLTF. The chain is built from TRBV19 and TRBJ2-6; D remains unclear. V gave up 1 base and J gave up 0 bases, with 4 bases separating them. Per the germline V gene, CDR1 is LNHDA and CDR2 is SQIVND (reference sequence). There are 15 residues in the CDR3.

V is TRBV7-8 and J is TRBJ2-1; TRBD2 matches at 8 bases. Germline V gene sequence: CDR1 SGHVS, CDR2 FQNEAQ. The CDR3 is 16 amino acids. V lost 4 bases, J lost 5 bases, and 10 bases stayed unmatched. CDR3 sequence: CASSSAASGYNNEQFF. CDR3 bases: TGTGCCAGCAGCTCAGCGGCTAGCGGGTATAACAATGAGCAGTTCTTC.

The rearrangement uses TRBV7-9 and TRBJ2-3; TRBD2 is a possible D gene (6 bases). Germline CDR1 and CDR2: SEHNR and FQNEAQ (reference sequence). CDR3 length equals 14 residues. V gave up 6 bases and J gave up 9 bases, with 19 bases separating them. In DNA, the CDR3 is TGTGCCAGCAGGGGACTGGGACTCTTTGGCACGCAGTATTTT. Translation: CASRGLGLFGTQYF. Filled out from reference TRBV7-9 and TRBJ2-3, the complete variable domain reads DTGVSQNPRHKITKRGQNVTFRCDPISEHNRLYWYRQTLGQGPEFLTYFQNEAQLEKSRLLSDRFSAERPKGSFSTLEIQRTEQGDSAMYLCASRGLGLFGTQYFGPGTRLTVL.

In DNA, the CDR3 is TGTGCCAGTGGGGCTTCTGGGGCCAACGTCCTGACTTTC. It yields the protein CASGASGANVLTF. The chain carries TRBV2 and TRBJ2-6; weak D call: TRBD1 (5 bases). CDR3 length equals 13 residues. Trimming took 9 bases from V and 1 from J, leaving 7 bases between them. Germline CDR1 SNHLY, CDR2 FYNNEI.

This chain links TRBV29-1 with TRBJ2-3; either TRBD1 or TRBD2 may supply D (6 bases each). CDR3 length equals 16 residues. Trimming left V 3 bases short and J 0 bases short, with 16 bases between. Germline CDR1 reads SQVTM; CDR2 reads ANQGSEA. This CDR3 is CSVEEGVAASTDTQYF. In DNA form, the CDR3 reads TGCAGCGTTGAGGAGGGGGTAGCGGCTAGCACAGATACGCAGTATTTT.

V usage is TRBV5-6 and J usage is TRBJ2-1, with 8 bases fitting TRBD1. In germline, CDR1 is SGHDT, CDR2 YYEEEE. The CDR3 totals 15 residues. Trimming cost V 3 bases and J 4 bases; bases outside gene matches: 6. For the CDR3, the DNA is TGTGCCAGCAGCTCACAGGGGGAAGGATACAATGAGCAGTTCTTC. It specifies CASSSQGEGYNEQFF.

This clone has just a few counts. This chain uses TRBV5-1 with TRBJ2-1, with TRBD2 matching 15 bases. V dropped 4 bases and J dropped 10; count of bases not matched to a gene: 9. CDR3 length: 16 amino acids. Germline values: CDR1 SGHRS, CDR2 YFSETQ. The CDR3 loop reads CASSERTSGRAWEQFF. The CDR3 bases are TGCGCCAGCAGCGAACGGACTAGCGGGAGGGCTTGGGAGCAGTTCTTC.

The rearrangement uses TRBV4-1 and TRBJ2-7, with no clear D. Trimming removed 1 base at V and 3 bases at J, with 7 bases between. The germline CDR1 and CDR2 sequences are MGHRA and YSYEKL. There are 13 residues in the CDR3. The CDR3 here is CASSQGFFYEQYF. CDR3 in DNA: TGCGCCAGCAGCCAAGGTTTTTTCTACGAGCAGTACTTC.

This clone came up once. CDR3 nucleotides: TGTGCCAGCAGTTTGATGGGGCCCCTGAACACTGAAGCTTTCTTT. Its translation: CASSLMGPLNTEAFF. This chain uses TRBV27 with TRBJ1-1; D perhaps matches TRBD1 (5 bases). The V end was cut by 3 bases, the J end by 0 bases, with 11 bases between. The CDR3 length is 15 residues. Looked up from germline, CDR1 is MNHEY and CDR2 is SMNVEV (reference sequence).

The chain couples TRBV30 to TRBJ1-5, with D possibly TRBD1 on 6 matching bases. Germline V gene lookup returns CDR1 GTSNPN and CDR2 SVGIG (reference sequence). Deletions cut 3 bases from V and 4 bases from J, with 10 bases between. The CDR3 contains 13 residues. The CDR3 region has the DNA TGTGCCTGGAGGGAACAGGGTAATCAGCCCCAGCATTTT. It is translated as CAWREQGNQPQHF.

CDR3 residues: CASSLAYRWGAAYNEQFF. The CDR3 coding sequence is TGTGCCAGCAGCTTGGCCTATCGATGGGGAGCGGCCTACAATGAGCAGTTCTTC. V gene TRBV5-6 combines with J gene TRBJ2-1; possible D gene TRBD2, 5 bases. Per germline, CDR1 SGHDT and CDR2 YYEEEE. The CDR3 has 18 amino acids. The V end lost 0 bases, the J end lost 2 bases, and 18 bases lay between the germline ends.